Following are 20 T cell receptor beta chains from one sample sequenced in a study of blood T cell repertoires in COVID-19 (dated by TCRdb to 2018 to 2020). The protocol used for the library was the immunoSEQ multiplex PCR assay. Imported from immuneACCESS, the table was reduced by TCRdb to in-frame sequences with V and J called. These copies leave out some clones; in studies compared against another copy, an unresolved V gene accounts for under half, and the cause of the remainder is not known. The sample table holds under 350,000 clones, of which about 88% were seen once. Around 2.6% of the sample comes from the top ten. Sequencing input: PBMCs or T cells enriched from blood (not recorded which). The receptor source for this set is a man in his sixties who had recovered from COVID-19.

The rearrangement uses TRBV7-2 and TRBJ1-5, with D possibly matching TRBD1 (5 bases). This CDR3 has 13 residues. V was cut by 6 bases and J by 7 bases, with 13 bases left in between. Germline V gene data show CDR1 as SGHTA and CDR2 as FQGNSA. CDR3: CASRGPTGQPQHF. The DNA of the CDR3 is TGTGCCAGCAGGGGGCCAACAGGACAGCCCCAGCATTTT.

J is TRBJ2-4 and V is TRBV4-3; D uncertain. The CDR3 sequence is 13 residues long. Trimming took off 0 bases at V and 6 bases at J, with 6 bases between the two ends. Germline CDR1 and CDR2: LGHNA and YSLEER. In DNA, the CDR3 is TGCGCCAGCAGCCAAGATGTCAGAAACATTCAGTACTTC. Its translation is CASSQDVRNIQYF.

The chain combines TRBV20-1 with TRBJ2-1; 9 nucleotides agree with TRBD1. With V trimmed by 3 bases and J by 1 base, 4 bases remained unmatched. In germline, CDR1 is DFQATT, CDR2 SNEGSKA (reference sequence). CDR3 length: 15 residues. The CDR3 coding sequence is TGCAGTGCTAGTGTACAGGGGGCGTCCTACAATGAGCAGTTCTTC. Protein product: CSASVQGASYNEQFF.

This clone was seen just once. This sequence joins TRBV4-2 and TRBJ1-2; TRBD1 aligns across 12 bases. The germline V gene has CDR1 LGHNA and CDR2 YNFKEQ. This CDR3 comprises 15 residues. The V and J ends lost 1 base and 8 bases, in that order; junction bases with no gene match: 5. DNA of the CDR3: TGTGCCAGCAGCCAAGGGGGACAGGGGGCAGGGGGCTACACCTTC. It is translated as CASSQGGQGAGGYTF.

This chain uses TRBV10-1 with TRBJ1-5, with 7 bases identical to TRBD1. Germline-derived CDR1 and CDR2 are WNHNN and SYGVQD (reference sequence). The CDR3 spans 16 residues. The V and J ends lost 3 bases and 4 bases, in that order; junction bases with no gene match: 9. The CDR3, as DNA: TGCGCCAGCAGTGACCTAACAGGGGTCATGAATCAGCCCCAGCATTTT. Translated: CASSDLTGVMNQPQHF.

The rearrangement joins TRBV19 to TRBJ2-7; TRBD1 aligns across 9 bases. Germline CDR1 LNHDA, CDR2 SQIVND (reference sequence). The J segment lost 2 bases and the V segment lost 3 bases, leaving 2 bases of the junction unmatched. The CDR3 covers 14 residues. The CDR3 loop reads CASSIRTGAYEQYF. The CDR3 DNA sequence: TGTGCCAGTAGTATTAGGACAGGGGCCTACGAGCAGTACTTC. Full variable domain (remainder filled in from reference TRBV19 and TRBJ2-7): DGGITQSPKYLFRKEGQNVTLSCEQNLNHDAMYWYRQDPGQGLRLIYYSQIVNDFQKGDIAEGYSVSREKKESFPLTVTSAQKNPTAFYLCASSIRTGAYEQYFGPGTRLTVT.

The genes are TRBV12-3 or TRBV12-4 and TRBJ1-2, with TRBD1 as a possible D gene (6 bases). Deletions cut 1 base from V and 9 bases from J, with 9 bases between. The CDR3 contains 12 residues. The CDR3 protein is CASSLVGTSYTF. The CDR3 DNA sequence: TGTGCCAGCAGTTTAGTCGGGACAAGCTACACCTTC.

The CDR3 bases are TGCGCCAGCAGCTTGGGACTAGCGGGGAACACCGGGGAGCTGTTTTTT. Encoded protein: CASSLGLAGNTGELFF. The chain uses TRBV5-1 and TRBJ2-2; 10 bases are a match to TRBD2. Losses at the gene ends were 0 bases for V and 1 base for J; bases not matched to a gene: 0. Looked up from germline, CDR1 is SGHRS and CDR2 is YFSETQ. The CDR3 has 16 residues.

This chain connects TRBV27 to TRBJ2-7; 11 nucleotides align to TRBD2. With V trimmed by 5 bases and J by 4 bases, 13 bases remained unmatched. CDR3 size: 17 residues. CDR1 and CDR2 from the germline V gene are MNHEY and SMNVEV (reference sequence). The CDR3 sequence: CASSLRGLADDAYEQYF. In nucleotides, the CDR3 is TGTGCCAGCAGTCTAAGGGGACTAGCGGACGACGCTTACGAGCAGTACTTC.

The chain joins TRBV19 to TRBJ1-5; 8 bases match TRBD1. The length of the CDR3 is 15 residues. Losses at the gene ends were 3 bases for V and 3 bases for J; bases not matched to a gene: 4. CDR1 and CDR2 from the germline V gene are LNHDA and SQIVND (reference sequence). The CDR3 is CASSIGQGNNQPQHF. CDR3 in DNA: TGTGCCAGTAGTATCGGACAGGGTAACAATCAGCCCCAGCATTTT.

The chain uses TRBV3-1 (or the pseudogene TRBV3-2) and TRBJ1-2; 9 positions agree with TRBD1. This CDR3 spans 13 amino acids. Germline V gives CDR1 LGHDT, CDR2 YNNKEL (reference sequence). Trimming took 5 bases from V and 3 from J; bases not matched to a gene: 1. The CDR3 protein is CASSGTGYYGYTF. In DNA, the CDR3 is TGTGCCAGCAGCGGGACAGGGTACTATGGCTACACCTTC.

This chain uses TRBV7-8 with TRBJ1-1; D gene uncertain. There are 13 residues in the CDR3. Trimming pared 5 bases from V and 1 base from J, leaving 8 bases between. The germline CDR1 and CDR2 sequences are SGHVS and FQNEAQ. The CDR3 DNA reads as TGTGCCAGCAGCCTGAAGAGGAACACTGAAGCTTTCTTT. This sequence encodes CASSLKRNTEAFF.

The chain is built from TRBV25-1 and TRBJ1-2, with 11 positions matching TRBD1. CDR3 length: 18 amino acids. J lost 5 bases, V lost 8 bases, and 19 bases had no gene match. Germline-derived CDR1 and CDR2 are MGHDK and SYGVNS. DNA of the CDR3: TGTGCCAGCTCCCCACTTCTCGGACAGGGGGCACTCGGATATGGCTACACCTTC. It is translated as CASSPLLGQGALGYGYTF.

The V call is TRBV19, the J call TRBJ2-3; weak D call: TRBD1 (6 bases). The CDR3 loop spans 12 amino acids. Germline lookup yields CDR1 LNHDA and CDR2 SQIVND (reference sequence). V lost 6 bases and J 4 bases, leaving 8 bases between the germline ends. The CDR3 region is CASRGAADTQYF. The CDR3 region has the DNA TGTGCCAGTAGGGGGGCCGCAGATACGCAGTATTTT.

The chain carries TRBV5-8 and TRBJ2-7, with TRBD1 identical over 7 bases. This CDR3 contains 15 residues. J was trimmed by 6 bases and V by 7 bases; bases with no gene match: 16. Germline V gene sequence: CDR1 SGHTS, CDR2 YDEGEE. CDR3 protein: CASFGLTTGLSEQYF. Here the CDR3 DNA reads TGTGCCAGCTTTGGCCTGACGACAGGGTTGAGCGAGCAGTACTTC.

The chain combines TRBV6-2 or TRBV6-3 with TRBJ1-1, with 8 bases aligning to TRBD1. The CDR3 covers 14 residues. After removal of 6 bases from V and 4 bases from J, the junction contained 7 bases not matched to a gene. Germline V lookup: CDR1 MNHEY, CDR2 SVGEGT. CDR3 sequence: CASSRTGRGTEAFF. The CDR3 DNA reads as TGTGCCAGCAGCAGGACAGGGAGAGGCACTGAAGCTTTCTTT.

Notes on this clone: Other DNA sequences of this sample code for an identical CDR3. The J gene is TRBJ1-2, the V gene TRBV27; TRBD1 is a possible D gene (6 bases). The germline V gene has CDR1 MNHEY and CDR2 SMNVEV (reference sequence). The CDR3 spans 14 residues. Between the trimmed V and J ends, which lost 0 bases and 4 bases, there was a span of 9 bases. The CDR3 is CASSLSARGYGYTF. The CDR3 DNA sequence: TGTGCCAGCAGTTTATCAGCCAGGGGCTATGGCTACACCTTC.

The V call is TRBV3-1 (or the pseudogene TRBV3-2), the J call TRBJ1-3, with 10 bases matching TRBD1. The germline V gene has CDR1 LGHDT and CDR2 YNNKEL (reference sequence). V gave up 4 bases and J gave up 2 bases; unmatched junction bases: 5. This CDR3 contains 16 residues. CDR3: CASSRAGTGAGNTIYF. The CDR3 bases are TGTGCCAGCAGCCGCGCCGGGACAGGGGCTGGAAACACCATATATTTT.

This clone was seen once. The chain couples TRBV9 to TRBJ2-3, with a possible D match to TRBD2 (6 bases). This CDR3 is 15 amino acids long. Trimming shortened V by 0 bases and J by 0 bases, and 8 bases separated the two germline ends. Looked up from germline, CDR1 is SGDLS and CDR2 is YYNGEE. The CDR3 DNA follows: TGTGCCAGCAGCGTAGAGGGACTGAGCACAGATACGCAGTATTTT. Amino acid sequence: CASSVEGLSTDTQYF.

This chain joins TRBV7-9 and TRBJ1-1; D gene ambiguous. CDR3 size: 15 residues. CDR1 is SEHNR, CDR2 FQNEAQ, per germline (reference sequence). Trimming cost V 2 bases and J 1 base, with 11 bases left between them. The CDR3 reads CASSLLEGWNTEAFF. DNA of the CDR3: TGTGCCAGCAGCTTATTGGAGGGTTGGAACACTGAAGCTTTCTTT. Full variable domain (missing parts from reference TRBV7-9 and TRBJ1-1): DTGVSQNPRHKITKRGQNVTFRCDPISEHNRLYWYRQTLGQGPEFLTYFQNEAQLEKSRLLSDRFSAERPKGSFSTLEIQRTEQGDSAMYLCASSLLEGWNTEAFFGQGTRLTVV.